This TCR beta chain was captured in a study of T cell responses to AZD1222 COVID-19 vaccine (dated by TCRdb to 2020 to 2023). A note on the overall study: TCR sequencing covered 233 trial participants: 200 to 210 given two doses of AZD1222 and 26 given two doses of MenACWY control vaccine. Trial participants were enrolled into age subgroups of 18-55, 56-69 and 70-plus years, which contained roughly 140, 27 and 60 TCR-sequenced participants, respectively.

What the work shows at the level of the full study, not this receptor alone: The 56-69-year group was small, and its depth increase did not reach significance, likely because of low power. Reportedly, close to half of the unique spike-specific TCRs recognized epitopes lying outside the regions that are mutated in the B.1.351 and B.1.1.7 variants. Vaccine-associated CD4 TCRs spanned the whole spike protein, with dominant responses in regions 160-218 and 743-854. Because no day 14 peak-response samples were available, repertoires were characterized only after the peak T cell response. Only five or six AZD1222 recipients were SARS-CoV-2 seropositive at baseline, limiting conclusions about previously exposed vaccinees. After two AZD1222 doses, both the breadth and the depth of spike-specific TCRs were significantly higher than at day 0 and than in MenACWY recipients. Participants were mostly white British and included more females than males, and it was suggested by the authors that clonal diversity may have been underestimated.

The CDR3 regions of human TCRbeta chains were analyzed by immunosequencing. For the original study's pipeline: TCRs in the repertoires were matched against a reference library of SARS-CoV-2-specific TCRs that had been generated with the MIRA antigen-specificity platform. Breadth was defined as the fraction of unique TCRs that were SARS-CoV-2-associated. Depth was defined as the fraction of total T cells that were SARS-CoV-2-associated. Each spike-specific TCR was assigned to its reactive spike region and to a CD4 or CD8 class using the MIRA data. Log10-transformed breadth and depth values were compared by one-way ANOVA with Sidak's multiple comparisons tests. This immuneACCESS table, as held by TCRdb, lists in-frame sequences with V and J called but not all clones. Of the missing ones, under half trace to an unresolved V gene in checked studies; the others have no known cause. V, J and clone size derive from that table, while D and trimming were established from the DNA sequence. The table for this sample lists around 120,000 clones; roughly 91% of them were counted only once. The ten largest clones take up 5% of the sample.

What this sample's time point label stands for: about 28 days (+/-7) after the second vaccine dose. AZD1222 recipients with second doses at about 4 weeks or about 12 weeks were pooled, because spike-specific TCR depth and breadth did not differ between schedules. Vaccinee samples came from UK trials COV001 and COV002, including a single-blind randomized controlled phase 2/3 trial of AZD1222 (ChAdOx1 nCoV-19) in healthy adults. Trial participant PBMC samples were collected at day 0 and day 28 after the second dose for TCRbeta chain sequencing. This clone was seen just once. The antigen it recognizes is unknown. No base quality values were provided; no much bigger clone lies one nucleotide off. Measured from the cysteine to the phenylalanine, the CDR3 is 16 residues long. Solely the CDR3 DNA is kept, with 48 bases framed from the first base. V is trimmed back by 5 bases and J by 3 bases, and the junction contains 11 bases that no gene match accounts for. The germline V gene (reference sequence) sets CDR1 to MNHEY and CDR2 to SMNVEV.

This receptor was obtained from an adult who received the AZD1222 COVID-19 vaccine. Sequences were derived from peripheral blood, sampled 28 days after the second AZD1222 dose. This receptor chain uses TRBV27 and TRBJ1-1; TRBD1 lines up with 8 middle nucleotides. The sequenced DNA is TGTGCCAGCAGTCACCTTCGGACAGGGAAGGACACTGAAGCTTTCTTT. Its translation is CASSHLRTGKDTEAFF.